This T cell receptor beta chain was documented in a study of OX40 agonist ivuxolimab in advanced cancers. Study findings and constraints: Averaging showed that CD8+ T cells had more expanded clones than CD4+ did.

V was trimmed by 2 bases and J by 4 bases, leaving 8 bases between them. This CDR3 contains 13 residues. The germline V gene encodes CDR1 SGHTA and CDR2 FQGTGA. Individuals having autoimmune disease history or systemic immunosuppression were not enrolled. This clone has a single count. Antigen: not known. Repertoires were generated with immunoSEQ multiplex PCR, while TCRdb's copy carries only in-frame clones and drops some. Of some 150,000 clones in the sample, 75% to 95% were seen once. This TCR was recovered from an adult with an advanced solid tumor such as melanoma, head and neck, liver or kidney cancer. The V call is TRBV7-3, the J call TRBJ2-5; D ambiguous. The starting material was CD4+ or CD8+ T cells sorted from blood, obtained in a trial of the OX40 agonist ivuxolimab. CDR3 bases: TGTGCCAGCAGCTTATCCTTTTCAGAGACCCAGTACTTC. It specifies CASSLSFSETQYF.